The 28 T cell receptor beta chains below come from one sample, sequenced in a study of early T cells in non-severe SARS-CoV-2 infection. One entry per CDR3 protein results from TCRdb running MiXCR on the 5' RACE reads. Among 60,000 to 75,000 distinct CDR3 sequences listed, 9% to 10% were seen once. This sample comprised whole blood, obtained at baseline. The source is an adult who was a healthcare worker with PCR-confirmed SARS-CoV-2 infection or an uninfected control (not recorded which).

This clonotype has at least ten counts. This rearrangement joins TRBV7-3 to TRBJ1-2; the match to TRBD1 covers 7 bases. Germline values: CDR1 SGHTA, CDR2 FQGTGA. The ends lost 2 bases at V and 5 bases at J; junction bases unmatched: 2. The CDR3 extends over 13 amino acids. The CDR3 loop is CASSLSQGYGYTF. For the CDR3, the DNA is TGTGCCAGCAGCTTATCACAGGGGTATGGCTACACCTTC. Together with reference TRBV7-3 and TRBJ1-2, the CDR3 gives the full variable domain: GAGVSQTPSNKVTEKGKYVELRCDPISGHTALYWYRQSLGQGPEFLIYFQGTGAADDSGLPNDRFFAVRPEGSVSTLKIQRTERGDSAVYLCASSLSQGYGYTFGSGTRLTVV.

This clonotype was seen a handful of times. The chain combines TRBV11-2 with TRBJ2-1; 12 positions match TRBD2. Unmatched junction bases numbered 15, after V lost 6 bases and J lost 3 bases. This CDR3 has 19 amino acids. Germline V gene sequence: CDR1 SGHAT, CDR2 FQNNGV. The CDR3 DNA is TGTGCCAGCAGTTCTAGGGGCCTAGCGGGAGGGAGAATCTACAATGAGCAGTTCTTC. It translates to CASSSRGLAGGRIYNEQFF.

This clonotype was detected a few times. The CDR3, as DNA: TGCGCCAGCAGAACCGGGACAGGGTCCTACGAGCAGTACTTC. Protein: CASRTGTGSYEQYF. This chain links TRBV5-1 with TRBJ2-7; 9 bases line up with TRBD1. The CDR3 has 14 amino acids. Trimming removed 5 bases from V and 1 base from J; junction bases left unmatched: 4. Germline CDR1 reads SGHRS; CDR2 reads YFSETQ.

This chain connects TRBV15 to TRBJ2-1, with 9 nucleotides matching TRBD2. From germline, CDR1 is LNHNV and CDR2 YYDKDF (reference sequence). The ends lost 1 base at V and 12 bases at J; junction bases unmatched: 7. CDR3 length equals 14 residues. CDR3 in amino acids: CATSRGSLAGGQFF. CDR3 DNA sequence: TGTGCCACCAGCAGAGGTTCACTAGCGGGCGGGCAGTTCTTC.

In this sample, this clonotype turned up many times. The chain is built from TRBV12-5 and TRBJ1-1; D uncertain. The CDR3 totals 13 residues. V lost 1 base and J 2 bases, leaving 5 bases between the germline ends. The germline V gene encodes CDR1 LGHNT and CDR2 FRNRAP. CDR3: CASGLGLNTEAFF. CDR3 DNA sequence: TGTGCTAGTGGTTTGGGGCTAAACACTGAAGCTTTCTTT.

The rearrangement links TRBV20-1 to TRBJ2-5; 10 bases are a match to TRBD2. CDR3 length: 16 residues. The V gene's germline CDR1 is DFQATT and CDR2 SNEGSKA (reference sequence). DNA for the CDR3: TGCAGCCTTCTACCCTTACTAGCGGGGTCCCAAGAGACCCAGTACTTC. Translation: CSLLPLLAGSQETQYF.

This clonotype appeared a few times. The chain employs TRBV5-1 and TRBJ2-1; maybe TRBD2 (6 bases). This CDR3 is built from 15 residues. Trimming took off 1 base at V and 3 bases at J, with 11 bases between the two ends. CDR1 is SGHRS, CDR2 YFSETQ, per germline. CDR3 nucleotide sequence: TGCGCCAGCAGCTTGATTCTGGACTACTACAATGAGCAGTTCTTC. Translated: CASSLILDYYNEQFF.

The sample holds many counts of this clonotype. This chain connects TRBV6-2 or TRBV6-3 to TRBJ2-1, with TRBD1 as a possible D gene (5 bases). Germline V lookup: CDR1 MNHEY, CDR2 SVGEGT. Trimming cost V 6 bases and J 8 bases, with 11 bases left between them. The CDR3 spans 12 residues. CDR3 loop: CASRTRGDEQFF. The DNA of the CDR3 is TGTGCCAGCAGGACAAGGGGTGATGAGCAGTTCTTC.

This clonotype was counted a few times. The chain employs TRBV7-3 and TRBJ2-2; D may be TRBD1 (6 bases). Germline V gene lookup returns CDR1 SGHTA and CDR2 FQGTGA. Trimming removed 5 bases at V and 6 bases at J, with 16 bases between. This CDR3 is built from 15 residues. CDR3: CASSTQGLGSGELFF. CDR3 DNA: TGTGCCAGCAGCACGCAGGGGTTAGGATCCGGGGAGCTGTTTTTT.

The V gene is TRBV4-1, the J gene TRBJ2-2, with D perhaps matching TRBD1 (5 bases). Between the trimmed V and J ends, which lost 6 bases and 4 bases, there was a span of 12 bases. In germline, CDR1 is MGHRA, CDR2 YSYEKL. The CDR3 consists of 14 residues. The CDR3: CASRKGVLTGELFF. In DNA, the CDR3 is TGCGCCAGCAGAAAAGGGGTACTCACCGGGGAGCTGTTTTTT.

The rearrangement links TRBV6-2 or TRBV6-3 to TRBJ1-1; D not resolved. This CDR3 is 14 amino acids long. CDR1 and CDR2 (germline): MNHEY, SVGEGT. Trimming cost V 6 bases and J 3 bases, with 14 bases left between them. The CDR3 protein is CASSLRRSDTEAFF. The CDR3 coding sequence is TGTGCCAGCAGCCTACGCCGCTCGGACACTGAAGCTTTCTTT.

The rearrangement joins TRBV7-3 to TRBJ2-1, with D hard to call. This CDR3 is 13 amino acids long. Per the germline V gene, CDR1 is SGHTA and CDR2 is FQGTGA. V lost 6 bases and J lost 5, with 11 bases in between. The CDR3 sequence is CASSPTSDNEQFF. The CDR3 coding sequence is TGTGCCAGCAGTCCCACTTCTGACAATGAGCAGTTCTTC. The whole variable domain, remainder taken from reference TRBV7-3 and TRBJ2-1, is GAGVSQTPSNKVTEKGKYVELRCDPISGHTALYWYRQSLGQGPEFLIYFQGTGAADDSGLPNDRFFAVRPEGSVSTLKIQRTERGDSAVYLCASSPTSDNEQFFGPGTRLTVL.

This clonotype was counted many times. The rearrangement links TRBV28 to TRBJ2-5; 10 bases map to TRBD1. This CDR3 is built from 13 residues. The V and J ends lost 6 bases and 5 bases, in that order; junction bases with no gene match: 3. Per germline, CDR1 MDHEN and CDR2 SYDVKM. The CDR3 is CASSQDRGETQYF. The CDR3 DNA sequence: TGTGCCAGCAGCCAGGACAGGGGGGAGACCCAGTACTTC.

This clonotype is labeled medium-sized (0.01 to 0.1%). The genes are TRBV5-1 and TRBJ2-5; TRBD2 matches 11 bases. The CDR3 consists of 15 residues. Germline V lookup: CDR1 SGHRS, CDR2 YFSETQ. Germline trimming cut 2 bases from V and 2 bases from J; bases unmatched to any gene: 2. CDR3 DNA sequence: TGCGCCAGCAGCTTTAGCGGGAGGGATCAAGAGACCCAGTACTTC. It encodes CASSFSGRDQETQYF.

This clonotype has more than one count but fewer than ten. The rearrangement joins TRBV7-9 to TRBJ2-7; weak D call: TRBD1 (6 bases). Trimming left V 6 bases short and J 3 bases short, with 15 bases between. CDR1 is SEHNR, CDR2 FQNEAQ, per germline (reference sequence). This CDR3 is 14 amino acids long. The CDR3 here is CASSHIQGNYEQYF. In DNA form, the CDR3 reads TGTGCCAGCAGTCACATACAGGGAAACTACGAGCAGTACTTC.

This clonotype was counted a few times. V is TRBV24-1 and J is TRBJ1-6; D is possibly TRBD1 (5 bases). V was cut by 9 bases and J by 2 bases, with 13 bases left in between. The CDR3 runs to 15 residues. Germline V gene data show CDR1 as KGHDR and CDR2 as SFDVKD. The CDR3 coding sequence is TGTGCCACCGGTAGGGGTTCCCCCTATAATTCACCCCTCCACTTT. This encodes CATGRGSPYNSPLHF.

This sequence joins TRBV3-1 and TRBJ2-7; D gene ambiguous. The V end was cut by 1 base, the J end by 0 bases, with 7 bases between. The CDR3 consists of 14 residues. Germline loops: CDR1 LGHDT, CDR2 YNNKEL (reference sequence). CDR3 protein: CASSQGFGSYEQYF. CDR3 DNA sequence: TGTGCCAGCAGCCAAGGGTTCGGCTCCTACGAGCAGTACTTC.

This chain connects TRBV3-1 to TRBJ1-2, with D uncertain. Trimming took off 0 bases at V and 2 bases at J, with 16 bases between the two ends. This CDR3 spans 17 amino acids. Germline lookup yields CDR1 LGHDT and CDR2 YNNKEL (reference sequence). CDR3 in DNA: TGTGCCAGCAGCCAAGATCCTACAGTGTGGGGAAACTATGGCTACACCTTC. This codes for CASSQDPTVWGNYGYTF.

This clonotype was picked up many times. This rearrangement joins TRBV7-9 to TRBJ2-7, with a weak D call TRBD1 (5 bases). The length of the CDR3 is 15 residues. Germline CDR1 and CDR2: SEHNR and FQNEAQ (reference sequence). Trimming removed 3 bases from V and 5 bases from J, with 17 bases in between. The CDR3 DNA sequence: TGTGCCAGCAGCTTGGCCGAGGTTTCGACAGACGAGCAGTACTTC. It specifies CASSLAEVSTDEQYF.

V is TRBV6-2 or TRBV6-3 and J is TRBJ2-7; TRBD1 matches at 7 bases. The germline V gene has CDR1 MNHEY and CDR2 SVGEGT. The length of the CDR3 is 14 residues. Losses at the gene ends were 4 bases for V and 6 bases for J; bases not matched to a gene: 9. The DNA of the CDR3 is TGTGCCAGCAGTTGGACAGGACCCCCGGGCGAGCAGTACTTC. Its protein is CASSWTGPPGEQYF.

On this clonotype itself: A much more abundant neighbour one base away suggests this may be a read error. The genes are TRBV14 and TRBJ1-6; the D is unclear. There are 13 residues in the CDR3. Germline assignment: CDR1 SGHDN and CDR2 FVKESK. The V gene lost 4 bases and the J gene lost 8 bases, with 9 bases spanning the gap. As DNA, the CDR3 is TGTGCCAGCAGCCCGGCTAGAGATTCACCCCTCCACTTT. Its protein is CASSPARDSPLHF.

J is TRBJ2-3 and V is TRBV9, with D possibly called TRBD1 or TRBD2 (5 bases each). The CDR3 has 15 amino acids. V lost 3 bases and J lost 0, with 11 bases in between. Germline V gives CDR1 SGDLS, CDR2 YYNGEE. The CDR3 nucleotides read TGTGCCAGCAGCGGGGGGTCGTCTAGCACAGATACGCAGTATTTT. Encoded protein: CASSGGSSSTDTQYF.

There are many counts of this clonotype. V usage is TRBV13 and J usage is TRBJ2-3; no reliable D call. The CDR3 covers 13 residues. The germline V gene encodes CDR1 PRHDT and CDR2 FYEKMQ (reference sequence). V was cut by 2 bases and J by 10 bases, with 13 bases left in between. The CDR3 DNA sequence: TGTGCCAGCAGCTTACCCTTAACCGAATCGCAGTATTTT. The encoded protein is CASSLPLTESQYF.

On this clonotype itself: A much more abundant neighbour one base away suggests this may be a read error. The chain links TRBV27 to TRBJ2-1; D is undetermined. The germline V gene encodes CDR1 MNHEY and CDR2 SMNVEV (reference sequence). The V end was cut by 5 bases, the J end by 3 bases, with 5 bases between. The CDR3 sequence is 12 residues long. CDR3 sequence (DNA): TGTGCCAGCAGTCGGAACTACAATGAGCAGTTCTTC. This gives the protein CASSRNYNEQFF.

This sequence joins TRBV3-1 and TRBJ2-1; D may correspond to TRBD1 or TRBD2 (6 bases each). Germline CDR1 is LGHDT and CDR2 is YNNKEL (reference sequence). The CDR3 has 11 residues. V was pared by 5 bases and J by 10 bases, with 9 bases between. CDR3 in amino acids: CASSGGGEQFF. CDR3 bases: TGTGCCAGCAGCGGAGGGGGGGAGCAGTTCTTC.

This clonotype was recorded a few times. The rearrangement links TRBV2 to TRBJ2-5, with D unresolved. V was shortened by 7 bases and J by 5 bases, with 8 bases between the two germline ends. Germline V gene lookup returns CDR1 SNHLY and CDR2 FYNNEI. The CDR3 length is 11 residues. The CDR3 loop is CASMVWETQYF. CDR3 nucleotides: TGTGCCAGCATGGTATGGGAGACCCAGTACTTC.

This clonotype was seen ten or more times. The V and J genes are TRBV10-2 and TRBJ1-1; a possible D gene is TRBD1 (5 bases). The length of the CDR3 is 13 residues. Germline V gives CDR1 WSHSY, CDR2 SAAADI. Trimming took 5 bases from V and 3 from J, leaving 10 bases between them. The CDR3 loop reads CASSNAGYTEAFF. Written as DNA, the CDR3 is TGCGCCAGCAGTAATGCAGGGTACACTGAAGCTTTCTTT.

By sample fraction, this clonotype is medium-sized. V and J are TRBV20-1 and TRBJ1-1; D is perhaps TRBD1 (6 bases). CDR3 length equals 14 residues. Germline V gives CDR1 DFQATT, CDR2 SNEGSKA (reference sequence). V was clipped by 0 bases and J by 4 bases, with 12 bases between them. The CDR3 here is CSARDPGVRTEAFF. The DNA for the CDR3 is TGCAGTGCTAGAGATCCAGGGGTGCGCACTGAAGCTTTCTTT.